This passage covers 14 T cell receptor beta chains from one sample sequenced in a study of beta chain features in type 1 diabetes listed by TCRdb under 2018. To prepare the library, the immunoSEQ multiplex PCR assay was applied. The High Capacity cDNA Reverse Transcription Kit was used to reverse transcribe all of the isolated RNA, meaning that expressed TCRB transcripts were what got sequenced. This is the immuneACCESS table as TCRdb keeps it, with only in-frame sequences that have V and J called. A part of the clones is gone; compared with another copy, unresolved V genes explain less than half, and the rest is unexplained. Counted in this sample were over 700,000 clones; 17% of them appeared once. The top ten clonotypes cover 0.023% of the sample. The sequenced material came from naive CD4+ T cells from blood. According to the study, the label for this sample's cell subset or site signals: true naive CD4+ T cells. All receptors derive from a woman aged 18-30 years in good health.

The chain recombines TRBV28 with TRBJ1-1; unclear D gene. Germline V CDR1 and CDR2: MDHEN, SYDVKM. The CDR3 is 14 residues long. V lost 8 bases, J lost 1 base, and 14 bases lay in between. The CDR3 spells CASGPAWRNTEAFF. CDR3 nucleotide sequence: TGTGCCAGCGGCCCAGCTTGGCGGAACACTGAAGCTTTCTTT.

There are a few counts of this clone. The chain employs TRBV5-6 and TRBJ2-2; D unresolved. V lost 0 bases to trimming and J lost 6 bases, with 12 bases between them. Germline-derived CDR1 and CDR2 are SGHDT and YYEEEE. This CDR3 comprises 15 residues. DNA of the CDR3: TGTGCCAGCAGCTTGGTGCGGCGGTTACCCGGGGAGCTGTTTTTT. Translated: CASSLVRRLPGELFF.

This clone turned up a few times. The chain links TRBV7-2 to TRBJ2-5; 8 bases map to TRBD2. This CDR3 has 16 amino acids. V was clipped by 2 bases and J by 2 bases; unmatched bases: 7. Germline V gene data show CDR1 as SGHTA and CDR2 as FQGNSA. The CDR3 nucleotides are TGTGCCAGCAGCTTAAATTCAGCGGGGGTACAAGAGACCCAGTACTTC. Translating it yields CASSLNSAGVQETQYF.

The genes are TRBV7-8 and TRBJ2-4; D ambiguous. CDR1 and CDR2 from the germline V gene are SGHVS and FQNEAQ. The CDR3 runs 17 residues. V dropped 2 bases and J dropped 1 base, with 15 bases sitting between them. In nucleotides, the CDR3 is TGTGCCAGCAGCTTATCACCCCTTAAGCCCGCCAAAAACATTCAGTACTTC. Translated, it gives CASSLSPLKPAKNIQYF.

The chain has TRBV29-1 and TRBJ2-2, with D unresolved. Between the trimmed V and J ends, which lost 4 bases and 0 bases, there was a span of 15 bases. The CDR3 loop spans 16 amino acids. Germline V CDR1 and CDR2: SQVTM, ANQGSEA. CDR3 in DNA: TGCAGCGTTGGATCTCCGTCAGCAGCGAACACCGGGGAGCTGTTTTTT. It translates to CSVGSPSAANTGELFF.

This clone showed up just a few times. V and J are TRBV18 and TRBJ1-3; possible D gene TRBD1, 6 bases. Trimming removed 3 bases from V and 0 bases from J, with 12 bases in between. The CDR3 has 16 amino acids. Germline-derived CDR1 and CDR2 are KGHSH and LQKENI. In nucleotides, the CDR3 is TGTGCCAGCTCACCCATCCGGGACAACTCTGGAAACACCATATATTTT. This encodes CASSPIRDNSGNTIYF.

The chain employs TRBV11-2 and TRBJ2-6; tentative D call: TRBD1 (6 bases). Deletions cut 5 bases from V and 2 bases from J, with 16 bases between. Germline CDR1 SGHAT, CDR2 FQNNGV. The CDR3 contains 17 residues. The CDR3 region has the DNA TGTGCCAGCAGCGTCGACAGGTTCTCGACTGGGGCCAACGTCCTGACTTTC. It codes for CASSVDRFSTGANVLTF.

V and J are TRBV20-1 and TRBJ1-1, with TRBD1 matching 7 bases. Germline loops: CDR1 DFQATT, CDR2 SNEGSKA (reference sequence). The CDR3 contains 11 residues. The CDR3, as DNA: TGCAGCGAGACAGGGAGCACTGAAGCTTTCTTT. Its translation: CSETGSTEAFF.

The CDR3 DNA reads as TGTGCCAGCAGCCGCGCAGGGTCGGCCCCCAACACCGGGGAGCTGTTTTTT. Protein: CASSRAGSAPNTGELFF. The chain recombines TRBV4-2 with TRBJ2-2; possible D gene TRBD1, 5 bases. From germline, CDR1 is LGHNA and CDR2 YNFKEQ. The CDR3 is 17 amino acids. Trimming shortened V by 4 bases and J by 2 bases, and 17 bases separated the two germline ends.

This clone showed up just a few times. The chain has TRBV15 and TRBJ2-1; tentative D call: TRBD2 (6 bases). CDR1 is LNHNV and CDR2 is YYDKDF in the germline V gene (reference sequence). CDR3 length: 17 amino acids. V was clipped by 1 base and J by 4 bases, with 17 bases between them. The CDR3 nucleotides read TGTGCCACCAGCAGAGGGAGGGGATCGATTGGTTACAATGAGCAGTTCTTC. This gives the protein CATSRGRGSIGYNEQFF.

There are a few counts of this clone. The J gene is TRBJ1-5, the V gene TRBV7-2; 9 bases match TRBD1. The CDR3 is 15 amino acids. Trimming at V came to 4 bases and at J to 6 bases, leaving 7 bases not matched to a gene. The germline V gene encodes CDR1 SGHTA and CDR2 FQGNSA. The CDR3 is CASSWTGTGLQPQHF. CDR3 sequence (DNA): TGTGCCAGCAGCTGGACCGGGACAGGGCTTCAGCCCCAGCATTTT.

V gene TRBV5-6 combines with J gene TRBJ2-7; perhaps TRBD2 as D (6 bases). Germline CDR1 and CDR2: SGHDT and YYEEEE. This CDR3 region has 13 residues. V dropped 4 bases and J dropped 1 base, with 9 bases sitting between them. CDR3 in DNA: TGTGCCAGCAGCACGACTAGTTCCTACGAGCAGTACTTC. It yields the protein CASSTTSSYEQYF. The full variable domain, completed using reference TRBV5-6 and TRBJ2-7, is DAGVTQSPTHLIKTRGQQVTLRCSPKSGHDTVSWYQQALGQGPQFIFQYYEEEERQRGNFPDRFSGHQFPNYSSELNVNALLLGDSALYLCASSTTSSYEQYFGPGTRLTVT.

This clone was seen only a few times. The chain uses TRBV19 and TRBJ1-5, with a tentative D call TRBD1 (6 bases). The V gene's germline CDR1 is LNHDA and CDR2 SQIVND (reference sequence). V shed 4 bases and J shed 4 bases, with 20 bases lying between them. The CDR3 loop spans 17 amino acids. The CDR3 protein is CASSTQRPGQRNQPQHF. The CDR3 coding sequence is TGTGCCAGTAGTACCCAACGTCCCGGACAGAGGAATCAGCCCCAGCATTTT.

The J gene is TRBJ2-6, the V gene TRBV5-1; D uncertain. The germline V and J ends were trimmed by 5 bases and 0 bases, with 9 bases remaining between them. The CDR3 extends over 15 amino acids. The germline CDR1 and CDR2 sequences are SGHRS and YFSETQ. CDR3 nucleotides: TGCGCCAGCAGAGTCGGCGACTCTGGGGCCAACGTCCTGACTTTC. This translates into CASRVGDSGANVLTF. Based on the CDR3 plus reference TRBV5-1 and TRBJ2-6, the full variable domain is KAGVTQTPRYLIKTRGQQVTLSCSPISGHRSVSWYQQTPGQGLQFLFEYFSETQRNKGNFPGRFSGRQFSNSRSEMNVSTLELGDSALYLCASRVGDSGANVLTFGAGSRLTVL.